One and the same sample provided the 30 T cell receptor beta chains below, sequenced in a study of blood T cell repertoires in COVID-19. Data came from immunoSEQ multiplex PCR; TCRdb stores just in-frame clones and leaves some out. The table lists around 170,000 clones, roughly four fifths of them singletons. The sequenced sample consisted of peripheral blood. Receptor source: a man in his sixties or seventies who had recovered from COVID-19.

This clone was picked up a small number of times. Other DNA sequences from this sample encode an identical CDR3 as well. The rearrangement uses TRBV6-1 and TRBJ2-3; 9 nucleotides agree with TRBD2. This CDR3 is built from 16 residues. Germline trimming cut 1 base from V and 3 bases from J; bases unmatched to any gene: 5. Germline loops: CDR1 MNHNS, CDR2 SASEGT. The DNA of the CDR3 is TGTGCCAGCAGTGAAGTTTTAGCGGGGGCAACAGATACGCAGTATTTT. Its translation is CASSEVLAGATDTQYF.

The rearrangement links TRBV18 to TRBJ2-3; weak D call: TRBD1 (6 bases). The CDR3 spans 13 residues. The V gene lost 8 bases and the J gene lost 6 bases, with 15 bases spanning the gap. Germline V gene sequence: CDR1 KGHSH, CDR2 LQKENI. The CDR3 coding sequence is TGTGCCAGCGCACAGGGAGCGAGGGATACGCAGTATTTT. Translated: CASAQGARDTQYF.

This chain uses TRBV10-3 with TRBJ2-7; tentatively, D is TRBD1 (6 bases). Germline-derived CDR1 and CDR2 are ENHRY and SYGVKD. V was clipped by 2 bases and J by 8 bases, with 16 bases between them. The CDR3 totals 14 residues. The CDR3 DNA is TGTGCCATCAGTGAGCCTGGGACAATAAATAAGCAGTACTTC. Residues: CAISEPGTINKQYF.

V gene TRBV4-3 combines with J gene TRBJ2-7; 8 bases match TRBD1. The CDR3 is made up of 15 amino acids. Germline CDR1 reads LGHNA; CDR2 reads YSLEER. The J segment lost 7 bases and the V segment lost 4 bases, leaving 12 bases of the junction unmatched. CDR3 region: CASSRSTGAQGEQYF. CDR3 sequence (DNA): TGCGCCAGCAGCCGCTCGACAGGGGCCCAGGGGGAGCAGTACTTC.

The DNA of the CDR3 is TGTGCCAGCAGCTTGGGGACAGGGGTGAATGAGCAGTTCTTC. It yields the protein CASSLGTGVNEQFF. The chain couples TRBV11-2 to TRBJ2-1; 10 nucleotides align to TRBD1. This CDR3 region has 14 residues. V dropped 3 bases and J dropped 7; count of bases not matched to a gene: 3. In germline, CDR1 is SGHAT, CDR2 FQNNGV.

The V gene is TRBV29-1, the J gene TRBJ2-7, with a weak D call TRBD1 (6 bases). V lost 5 bases, J lost 0 bases, and 8 bases lay in between. The CDR3 has 12 residues. CDR1 and CDR2 from the germline V gene are SQVTM and ANQGSEA. Here the CDR3 DNA reads TGCAGCGTTATGACAGGCTCCTACGAGCAGTACTTC. Protein sequence: CSVMTGSYEQYF.

This clone was detected once. The chain couples TRBV6-6 to TRBJ1-5, with no clear D. Germline assignment: CDR1 MNHNY and CDR2 SVGAGI (reference sequence). The CDR3 spans 14 residues. V was clipped by 4 bases and J by 7 bases, with 14 bases between them. The CDR3 nucleotides read TGTGCCAGCAGTTTCTGGACCGGGAGGCAGCCCCAGCATTTT. Amino acid sequence: CASSFWTGRQPQHF.

The chain links TRBV19 to TRBJ1-6; D not certain. V was clipped by 5 bases and J by 0 bases, with 11 bases between them. Germline loops: CDR1 LNHDA, CDR2 SQIVND (reference sequence). The CDR3 covers 16 residues. The CDR3 coding sequence is TGTGCCAGTAGTCCAACGGGGAGCTCCTATAATTCACCCCTCCACTTT. Protein product: CASSPTGSSYNSPLHF.

CDR3 nucleotides: TGTGCCAGCAGTTTCCCGACAGGGTTTGAAAAACTGTTTTTT. It encodes CASSFPTGFEKLFF. The chain recombines TRBV28 with TRBJ1-4, with TRBD1 matching 7 bases. The junction had 5 bases not matched to a gene; V was cut back by 3 bases and J by 7 bases. CDR3 length equals 14 residues. Germline V gives CDR1 MDHEN, CDR2 SYDVKM.

This clone was detected once. The V gene is TRBV19, the J gene TRBJ2-4; tentative D call: TRBD2 (6 bases). Germline-derived CDR1 and CDR2 are LNHDA and SQIVND (reference sequence). Deletions cut 5 bases from V and 3 bases from J, with 14 bases between. CDR3 size: 15 residues. The CDR3 coding sequence is TGTGCCAGTAGTGTCTCTAGCGTTGGCAAAAACATTCAGTACTTC. Its protein is CASSVSSVGKNIQYF.

This chain links TRBV6-1 with TRBJ1-2; 9 nucleotides line up with TRBD1. The junction had 6 bases not matched to a gene; V was cut back by 1 base and J by 6 bases. CDR3 length: 15 amino acids. The germline V gene encodes CDR1 MNHNS and CDR2 SASEGT. The chain's CDR3 is CASSEVGDRGNGYTF. DNA of the CDR3: TGTGCCAGCAGTGAAGTCGGCGACAGGGGGAATGGCTACACCTTC.

V gene TRBV4-3 combines with J gene TRBJ2-1; TRBD2 matches 8 bases. Germline V lookup: CDR1 LGHNA, CDR2 YSLEER. With V trimmed by 0 bases and J by 7 bases, 8 bases remained unmatched. The length of the CDR3 is 16 residues. The DNA for the CDR3 is TGCGCCAGCAGCCAAGATCTAAGCGGGAGCATGAATGAGCAGTTCTTC. It yields the protein CASSQDLSGSMNEQFF.

The rearrangement uses TRBV2 and TRBJ1-1; 8 bases are shared with TRBD1. The CDR3 covers 14 residues. Germline V gene sequence: CDR1 SNHLY, CDR2 FYNNEI. V dropped 6 bases and J dropped 6; count of bases not matched to a gene: 9. As DNA, the CDR3 is TGTGCCAGCAGCTCTGACAGGGGCCGACCTGAAGCTTTCTTT. Translated, it gives CASSSDRGRPEAFF.

In this sample, this clone turned up once. Distinct nucleotide sequences in the sample also encode this CDR3. The CDR3: CASSGGQGGYGYTF. CDR3 sequence (DNA): TGTGCCAGCAGCGGGGGACAGGGCGGGTATGGCTACACCTTC. The chain links TRBV9 to TRBJ1-2; 9 bases match TRBD1. CDR3 length equals 14 residues. Germline V lookup: CDR1 SGDLS, CDR2 YYNGEE. V shed 3 bases, J shed 5 bases, and the junction held 5 bases outside the gene matches.

The J gene is TRBJ2-1, the V gene TRBV5-1; D not certain. The V gene lost 0 bases and the J gene lost 1 base, with 8 bases spanning the gap. The CDR3 is 15 residues long. Germline V lookup: CDR1 SGHRS, CDR2 YFSETQ. The CDR3 is CASSLATVSYNEQFF. The CDR3, as DNA: TGCGCCAGCAGCTTGGCTACAGTATCCTACAATGAGCAGTTCTTC.

The rearrangement links TRBV2 to TRBJ2-1; 11 positions agree with TRBD1. CDR1 is SNHLY, CDR2 FYNNEI, per germline. Trimming at V came to 5 bases and at J to 9 bases, leaving 9 bases not matched to a gene. This CDR3 spans 15 amino acids. The CDR3 region is CASSTDRGPLVEQFF. For the CDR3, the DNA is TGTGCCAGCAGTACGGACAGGGGGCCCTTGGTTGAGCAGTTCTTC.

V and J are TRBV3-1 (or the pseudogene TRBV3-2) and TRBJ2-1, with D perhaps TRBD2 (6 bases). V lost 0 bases, J lost 0 bases, and 15 bases lay in between. The CDR3 has 18 residues. CDR1 LGHDT and CDR2 YNNKEL come from the germline V gene (reference sequence). For the CDR3, the DNA is TGTGCCAGCAGCCAAGATCACGGAGGGCCAGGCTCCTACAATGAGCAGTTCTTC. Its protein is CASSQDHGGPGSYNEQFF.

The chain recombines TRBV18 with TRBJ2-7, with D maybe TRBD1 (6 bases). V gave up 5 bases and J gave up 0 bases, with 11 bases separating them. The CDR3 spans 14 residues. Per germline, CDR1 KGHSH and CDR2 LQKENI. CDR3 DNA sequence: TGTGCCAGCTCAGAACAGGGCAGCTCCTACGAGCAGTACTTC. Its protein product is CASSEQGSSYEQYF.

This sequence joins TRBV5-4 and TRBJ1-3; 8 positions agree with TRBD1. The V segment lost 0 bases and the J segment 2 bases; nucleotides outside the gene matches: 1. This CDR3 contains 15 residues. Germline assignment: CDR1 SGHNT and CDR2 YYREEE (reference sequence). CDR3 DNA sequence: TGTGCCAGCAGCTTGGCGGGACAGGCTGGAAACACCATATATTTT. Its protein is CASSLAGQAGNTIYF.

This clone occurred a few times. The chain combines TRBV5-1 with TRBJ1-6; D may be TRBD1 (5 bases). V lost 3 bases, J lost 7 bases, and 14 bases lay in between. The germline CDR1 and CDR2 sequences are SGHRS and YFSETQ. The CDR3 is 15 residues long. The CDR3 here is CASSWSGVGNSPLHF. DNA for the CDR3: TGCGCCAGCAGCTGGTCGGGGGTGGGGAATTCACCCCTCCACTTT. The variable domain in full, with the rest retrieved from reference TRBV5-1 and TRBJ1-6, is KAGVTQTPRYLIKTRGQQVTLSCSPISGHRSVSWYQQTPGQGLQFLFEYFSETQRNKGNFPGRFSGRQFSNSRSEMNVSTLELGDSALYLCASSWSGVGNSPLHFGNGTRLTVT.

The chain joins TRBV28 to TRBJ2-7; 10 bases are shared with TRBD1. This CDR3 has 13 residues. J was trimmed by 3 bases and V by 6 bases; bases with no gene match: 2. CDR1 and CDR2 from the germline V gene are MDHEN and SYDVKM. The CDR3 DNA follows: TGTGCCAGCAGCTGGACAGGGGGCTACGAGCAGTACTTC. Protein sequence: CASSWTGGYEQYF.

The genes are TRBV7-9 and TRBJ2-5; tentative D call: TRBD1 (6 bases). Germline CDR1 and CDR2: SEHNR and FQNEAQ (reference sequence). This CDR3 has 14 amino acids. V was cut by 5 bases and J by 5 bases, with 15 bases left in between. The chain's CDR3 is CASSPGQPGETQYF. The CDR3 DNA follows: TGTGCCAGCAGCCCGGGACAACCGGGGGAGACCCAGTACTTC. The full variable domain, completed using reference TRBV7-9 and TRBJ2-5, is DTGVSQNPRHKITKRGQNVTFRCDPISEHNRLYWYRQTLGQGPEFLTYFQNEAQLEKSRLLSDRFSAERPKGSFSTLEIQRTEQGDSAMYLCASSPGQPGETQYFGPGTRLLVL.

This clone was observed a single time. V and J are TRBV7-2 and TRBJ1-1; D gene uncertain. Between the trimmed V and J ends, which lost 5 bases and 1 base, there was a span of 20 bases. The CDR3 runs to 17 residues. Germline V gene data show CDR1 as SGHTA and CDR2 as FQGNSA. In nucleotides, the CDR3 is TGTGCCAGCAGCCCCCCTCGGAGGGTTTCTTGGAACACTGAAGCTTTCTTT. Its translation: CASSPPRRVSWNTEAFF.

The chain has TRBV20-1 and TRBJ2-2; TRBD2 matches at 8 bases. The V gene's germline CDR1 is DFQATT and CDR2 SNEGSKA (reference sequence). This CDR3 spans 14 amino acids. V was pared by 3 bases and J by 5 bases, with 5 bases of the junction left unmatched. The CDR3 protein is CSASVSGRTGELFF. CDR3 DNA: TGCAGTGCTAGTGTGAGCGGGAGAACCGGGGAGCTGTTTTTT.

The chain employs TRBV7-9 and TRBJ2-1; no clear D. V was trimmed by 2 bases and J by 8 bases, leaving 13 bases between them. The germline V gene has CDR1 SEHNR and CDR2 FQNEAQ (reference sequence). The CDR3 contains 14 residues. CDR3 nucleotides: TGTGCCAGCAGCTTAACTTACCCCGTCGATGAGCAGTTCTTC. This encodes CASSLTYPVDEQFF.

The chain uses TRBV20-1 and TRBJ1-1; 7 bases agree with TRBD1. Germline assignment: CDR1 DFQATT and CDR2 SNEGSKA (reference sequence). This CDR3 spans 14 amino acids. The V and J ends lost 5 bases and 5 bases, in that order; junction bases with no gene match: 11. For the CDR3, the DNA is TGCAGTGCTCGTGCAGGGGGAGGCGGAACTGAAGCTTTCTTT. Its translation is CSARAGGGGTEAFF.

The J gene is TRBJ2-7, the V gene TRBV6-5; 7 nucleotides agree with TRBD2. In germline, CDR1 is MNHEY, CDR2 SVGAGI. V lost 0 bases to trimming and J lost 6 bases; unmatched junction nucleotides: 8. This CDR3 region has 15 residues. CDR3 DNA: TGTGCCAGCAGTTACTCCTACCCGGGGGGTTCCGAGCAGTACTTC. Translating gives CASSYSYPGGSEQYF.

The rearrangement uses TRBV20-1 and TRBJ2-3; weak D call: TRBD1 (5 bases). The CDR3 totals 11 residues. V was trimmed by 6 bases and J by 9 bases, leaving 13 bases between them. From germline, CDR1 is DFQATT and CDR2 SNEGSKA (reference sequence). The chain's CDR3 is CSAKDSRTQYF. The CDR3 nucleotides read TGCAGTGCGAAAGACAGCAGGACGCAGTATTTT.

This clone was seen a handful of times. This chain joins TRBV28 and TRBJ1-6; 7 bases are a match to TRBD1. CDR1 and CDR2 (germline): MDHEN, SYDVKM. The J segment lost 0 bases and the V segment lost 6 bases, leaving 8 bases of the junction unmatched. CDR3 length: 17 residues. DNA of the CDR3: TGTGCCAGCAGAGGGACAGACCAGAGCTCCTATAATTCACCCCTCCACTTT. This gives the protein CASRGTDQSSYNSPLHF.

This clone was detected a few times. This chain joins TRBV7-9 and TRBJ2-1, with TRBD1 matching 9 bases. This CDR3 has 16 amino acids. The trim removed 6 bases at V and 6 bases at J, leaving 12 bases unmatched. CDR1 SEHNR and CDR2 FQNEAQ come from the germline V gene (reference sequence). This CDR3 is CASRGIQGQGRNEQFF. DNA of the CDR3: TGTGCCAGCAGGGGGATTCAGGGACAGGGTCGCAATGAGCAGTTCTTC.